This entry features one T cell receptor beta chain sequence. What it recognizes is unknown. This table comes from immunoSEQ multiplex PCR, and its TCRdb copy is limited to in-frame clones, with some not included. This table holds 100,000 or so clones, just over 90% found once. The data are from a study of T cell responses to AZD1222 COVID-19 vaccine. Study-level information: Second-dose groups at about 4 or about 12 weeks were pooled. Regarding the study as a whole: Samples come after the peak T cell response, not at day 14. Spike-wide coverage was observed for vaccine-associated CD4 TCRs, with dominant responses at 160-218 and 743-854.

The receptor's source is an adult in good health. The sequenced sample was peripheral blood, obtained on day 0 of AZD1222 vaccination.

CDR3 DNA sequence: TGTGCCAGCAGCCAAAATTCACCCCTCCACTTT. Translated, it gives CASSQNSPLHF. The chain is built from TRBV7-9 and TRBJ1-6; D not certain. Looked up from germline, CDR1 is SEHNR and CDR2 is FQNEAQ (reference sequence). CDR3 size: 11 residues. V was trimmed by 5 bases and J by 7 bases, leaving 3 bases between them.